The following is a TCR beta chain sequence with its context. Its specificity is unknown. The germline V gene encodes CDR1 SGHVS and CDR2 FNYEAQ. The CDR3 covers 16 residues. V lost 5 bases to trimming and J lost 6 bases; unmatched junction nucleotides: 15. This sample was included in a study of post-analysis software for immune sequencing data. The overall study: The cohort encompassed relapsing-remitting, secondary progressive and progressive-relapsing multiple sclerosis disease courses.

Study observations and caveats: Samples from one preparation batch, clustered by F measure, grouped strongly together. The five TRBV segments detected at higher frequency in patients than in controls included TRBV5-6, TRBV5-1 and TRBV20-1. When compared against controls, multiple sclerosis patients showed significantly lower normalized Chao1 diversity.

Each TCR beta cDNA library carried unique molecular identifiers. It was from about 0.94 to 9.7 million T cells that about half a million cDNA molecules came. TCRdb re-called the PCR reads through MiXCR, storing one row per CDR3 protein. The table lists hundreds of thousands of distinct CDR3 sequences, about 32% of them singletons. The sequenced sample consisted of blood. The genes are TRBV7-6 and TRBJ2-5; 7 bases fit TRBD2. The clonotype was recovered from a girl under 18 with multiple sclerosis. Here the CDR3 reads CASSHLGGRAEKTQYF. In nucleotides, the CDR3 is TGTGCCAGCAGCCACCTCGGAGGGAGGGCCGAGAAGACCCAGTACTTC.